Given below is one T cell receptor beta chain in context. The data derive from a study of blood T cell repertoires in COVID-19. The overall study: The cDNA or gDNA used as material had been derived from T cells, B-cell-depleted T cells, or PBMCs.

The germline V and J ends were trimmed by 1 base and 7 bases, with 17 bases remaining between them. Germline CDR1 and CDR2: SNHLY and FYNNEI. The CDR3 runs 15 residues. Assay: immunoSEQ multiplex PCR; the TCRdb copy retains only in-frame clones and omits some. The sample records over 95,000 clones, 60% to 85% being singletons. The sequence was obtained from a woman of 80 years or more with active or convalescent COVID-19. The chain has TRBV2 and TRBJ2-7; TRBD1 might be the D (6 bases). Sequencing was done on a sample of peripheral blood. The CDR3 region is CASSEVALQGGEQYF. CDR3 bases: TGTGCCAGCAGTGAAGTGGCCCTACAGGGCGGGGAGCAGTACTTC.